This passage covers 21 T cell receptor beta chains from one sample sequenced in a study of spatial heterogeneity in lung cancer. TCRdb used MiXCR to reprocess the 5' RACE reads, holding one entry per CDR3 protein. This table holds under 35,000 distinct CDR3 sequences, 5.4% found once. Time point denoted: blood at routine non-recurrence follow-up after resection. This sample comprised PBMCs, obtained at follow-up. The receptors originated from a female donor with early-stage non-small cell lung cancer.

At least ten counts were recorded for this clonotype. The chain carries TRBV18 and TRBJ2-2; TRBD1 aligns across 7 bases. From germline, CDR1 is KGHSH and CDR2 LQKENI. V lost 1 base and J lost 3; bases outside the gene matches: 2. This CDR3 is 15 amino acids long. For the CDR3, the DNA is TGTGCCAGCTCACCACAGGGGGCGGACACCGGGGAGCTGTTTTTT. Translated: CASSPQGADTGELFF.

The V gene is TRBV6-5, the J gene TRBJ2-1, with D tentatively TRBD1 (6 bases). V was shortened by 6 bases and J by 1 base, with 10 bases between the two germline ends. This CDR3 is built from 14 residues. Germline CDR1 MNHEY, CDR2 SVGAGI. This CDR3 is CASSLQGSYNEQFF. The CDR3 bases are TGTGCCAGCAGCCTGCAGGGGTCCTACAATGAGCAGTTCTTC.

The rearrangement uses TRBV27 and TRBJ2-3, with D maybe TRBD2 (6 bases). V lost 6 bases and J lost 4, with 20 bases in between. This CDR3 is built from 16 residues. Germline CDR1 and CDR2: MNHEY and SMNVEV (reference sequence). CDR3 residues: CASRRAGPSFADTQYF. For the CDR3, the DNA is TGTGCCAGCAGAAGGGCGGGACCGAGTTTCGCAGATACGCAGTATTTT.

Ten or more counts support this clonotype. The rearrangement links TRBV29-1 to TRBJ2-1; tentative D call: TRBD2 (5 bases). V was cut by 6 bases and J by 0 bases, with 18 bases left in between. This CDR3 is built from 16 residues. The germline V gene encodes CDR1 SQVTM and CDR2 ANQGSEA. The CDR3 loop reads CSVRARAGVSYNEQFF. Written as DNA, the CDR3 is TGCAGCGTGCGGGCCCGAGCCGGGGTCTCCTACAATGAGCAGTTCTTC.

The J gene is TRBJ2-7, the V gene TRBV9; TRBD2 might be the D (7 bases). The CDR3 totals 14 residues. Per germline, CDR1 SGDLS and CDR2 YYNGEE. V was cut by 0 bases and J by 6 bases, with 13 bases left in between. This CDR3 reads CASSVDGGPGEQYF. CDR3 DNA: TGTGCCAGCAGCGTAGACGGGGGGCCGGGCGAGCAGTACTTC.

This clonotype was counted ten times or more. V and J are TRBV29-1 and TRBJ1-4, with 7 bases matching TRBD1. The CDR3 is 13 amino acids. Trimming cost V 5 bases and J 7 bases; bases outside gene matches: 7. The germline V gene encodes CDR1 SQVTM and CDR2 ANQGSEA. CDR3 sequence: CSVTTGVGEKLFF. The CDR3 DNA reads TGCAGCGTTACAACAGGGGTCGGTGAAAAACTGTTTTTT.

This clonotype was detected ten times or more. The chain couples TRBV4-3 to TRBJ2-2; 12 bases map to TRBD2. The CDR3 contains 16 residues. Germline CDR1 LGHNA, CDR2 YSLEER. The ends lost 1 base at V and 5 bases at J; junction bases unmatched: 2. CDR3 in amino acids: CASSQALAGGTGELFF. DNA of the CDR3: TGCGCCAGCAGCCAAGCCCTAGCGGGAGGGACCGGGGAGCTGTTTTTT.

The sample holds many counts of this clonotype. This chain joins TRBV6-5 and TRBJ1-5; D unclear. This CDR3 has 14 amino acids. V lost 0 bases and J lost 3, with 6 bases in between. The germline V gene has CDR1 MNHEY and CDR2 SVGAGI. CDR3 in DNA: TGTGCCAGCAGTTACTCCCCCATCAATCAGCCCCAGCATTTT. Its protein is CASSYSPINQPQHF.

This clonotype was counted ten times or more. This chain uses TRBV7-9 with TRBJ1-4, with D unclear. The CDR3 covers 15 residues. V shed 5 bases and J shed 4 bases, with 14 bases lying between them. The germline V gene encodes CDR1 SEHNR and CDR2 FQNEAQ (reference sequence). CDR3 nucleotide sequence: TGTGCCAGCAGCCCGCTGGCACGGCATAATGAAAAACTGTTTTTT. The encoded protein is CASSPLARHNEKLFF.

This clonotype was found many times. CDR3 region: CASSSQQGVNEQYF. CDR3 in DNA: TGTGCCAGCAGTTCCCAGCAAGGGGTGAACGAGCAGTACTTC. The chain joins TRBV7-2 to TRBJ2-7; the D gene is possibly TRBD1 (5 bases). Trimming pared 6 bases from V and 5 bases from J, leaving 17 bases between. The germline gives CDR1 SGHTA, CDR2 FQGNSA. The CDR3 is 14 residues long.

This clonotype was seen many times. DNA for the CDR3: TGTGCCAGCAGCCCGGGACAGGGCAGTAGTAATTCACCCCTCCACTTT. Encoded protein: CASSPGQGSSNSPLHF. The chain combines TRBV5-4 with TRBJ1-6; the match to TRBD1 covers 9 bases. V shed 4 bases, J shed 6 bases, and the junction held 8 bases outside the gene matches. The V gene's germline CDR1 is SGHNT and CDR2 YYREEE (reference sequence). The CDR3 loop spans 16 amino acids.

In this sample, this clonotype turned up many times. The rearrangement joins TRBV20-1 to TRBJ2-7, with a weak D call TRBD1 (5 bases). The CDR3 consists of 13 residues. The ends were cut back, 7 bases at V and 0 bases at J, with 13 bases in the middle. Germline V lookup: CDR1 DFQATT, CDR2 SNEGSKA (reference sequence). The CDR3, as DNA: TGCAGTGTATACCAGGGCCTCTCCTACGAGCAGTACTTC. It translates to CSVYQGLSYEQYF.

This clonotype was picked up many times. The chain has TRBV11-3 and TRBJ2-2, with D possibly being TRBD2 (5 bases). This CDR3 has 12 amino acids. The V and J ends lost 3 bases and 7 bases respectively, with 6 bases between them. From germline, CDR1 is SGHNT and CDR2 YENEEA. CDR3 region: CASSFGDGELFF. The CDR3 DNA is TGTGCCAGCAGCTTCGGGGACGGGGAGCTGTTTTTT.

This clonotype was recorded many times. The rearrangement uses TRBV6-1 and TRBJ2-3; 7 bases are shared with TRBD1. V was clipped by 2 bases and J by 1 base; unmatched bases: 0. Per the germline V gene, CDR1 is MNHNS and CDR2 is SASEGT. This CDR3 is 14 amino acids long. For the CDR3, the DNA is TGTGCCAGCAGTGAAAGGGGGCGCACAGATACGCAGTATTTT. Translating gives CASSERGRTDTQYF.

V and J are TRBV28 and TRBJ2-3; 8 nucleotides line up with TRBD2. The CDR3 runs to 14 residues. Germline values: CDR1 MDHEN, CDR2 SYDVKM. V lost 7 bases to trimming and J lost 9 bases; unmatched junction nucleotides: 12. For the CDR3, the DNA is TGTGCCAGCACCACTCCCCGGGGGGGGCTCACGCAGTATTTT. Protein: CASTTPRGGLTQYF.

The chain's CDR3 is CASSLFGGSTEAFF. The CDR3 nucleotides read TGCGCCAGCAGCTTGTTCGGGGGAAGCACTGAAGCTTTCTTT. The J gene is TRBJ1-1, the V gene TRBV5-1, with a weak D call TRBD1 (5 bases). CDR1 is SGHRS, CDR2 YFSETQ, per germline. This CDR3 region has 14 residues. Trimming cost V 1 base and J 4 bases, with 11 bases left between them.

This clonotype is medium-sized. The chain joins TRBV2 to TRBJ2-2, with 8 bases aligning to TRBD1. This CDR3 comprises 15 residues. The germline gives CDR1 SNHLY, CDR2 FYNNEI. V trimming: 5 bases; J trimming: 7 bases; junction bases outside the gene matches: 9. CDR3 amino acids: CASSSGQGPVGELFF. CDR3 DNA sequence: TGTGCCAGCAGTTCAGGACAGGGTCCTGTCGGGGAGCTGTTTTTT.

The table lists this clonotype with many counts. The rearrangement joins TRBV24-1 to TRBJ2-1; 11 bases are a match to TRBD1. The CDR3 is 17 residues long. The germline CDR1 and CDR2 sequences are KGHDR and SFDVKD. V was pared by 4 bases and J by 5 bases, with 9 bases of the junction left unmatched. This CDR3 reads CATSDALGTGGHNEQFF. CDR3 DNA sequence: TGTGCCACCAGTGACGCTTTGGGGACAGGGGGGCACAATGAGCAGTTCTTC.

This clonotype showed up just a few times. The genes are TRBV7-3 and TRBJ2-5; no clear D gene. The germline CDR1 and CDR2 sequences are SGHTA and FQGTGA. Trimming took off 5 bases at V and 2 bases at J, with 9 bases between the two ends. The CDR3 covers 13 residues. The CDR3 sequence: CASSLELQETQYF. DNA for the CDR3: TGTGCCAGCAGCCTGGAGTTACAAGAGACCCAGTACTTC.

This clonotype has ten or more counts. DNA for the CDR3: TGTGCCAGCAGCTCCTTTAGCGGGAGGGGCAACAATGAGCAGTTCTTC. This gives the protein CASSSFSGRGNNEQFF. The chain joins TRBV7-3 to TRBJ2-1, with 11 bases lining up with TRBD2. This CDR3 has 16 amino acids. The germline CDR1 and CDR2 sequences are SGHTA and FQGTGA. V trimming: 4 bases; J trimming: 5 bases; junction bases outside the gene matches: 7.

The sample holds many counts of this clonotype. The chain couples TRBV6-1 to TRBJ2-3; D assignment may be TRBD1 or TRBD2 (5 bases each). The V gene's germline CDR1 is MNHNS and CDR2 SASEGT. Trimming left V 3 bases short and J 0 bases short, with 31 bases between. This CDR3 is 22 amino acids long. CDR3 in DNA: TGTGCCAGCAGTGAGGATCCCCCCCCGGGGCTCCATACACCCTCTAGCACAGATACGCAGTATTTT. Protein sequence: CASSEDPPPGLHTPSSTDTQYF.